This T cell receptor (beta chain) was recorded in a study of T-cell memory formation after mild COVID-19. The wider study: TCR clusters largely stayed donor specific.

TCR alpha and TCR beta cDNA libraries with sample barcodes and UMIs came from 5'RACE using constant-segment primers. MiXCR, run by TCRdb on the 5' RACE reads, gives a single entry per CDR3 protein. This table has hundreds of thousands of distinct CDR3 sequences, approximately 20% appearing once. The sequence was collected from an adult woman who had mild COVID-19 (a few samples of this study predate the infection). Cell type and time point are not known. The sequencing sample was made of PBMCs or a T cell subset sorted from them (not recorded which).

The CDR3 protein is CASSLTGLKEQFF. In DNA, the CDR3 is TGTGCCAGCAGCTTAACGGGTTTGAAGGAGCAGTTCTTC. J is TRBJ2-1 and V is TRBV7-3; D remains ambiguous. The CDR3 covers 13 residues. Per germline, CDR1 SGHTA and CDR2 FQGTGA. The ends were cut back, 0 bases at V and 10 bases at J, with 10 bases in the middle.